This record looks at one T cell receptor beta chain sequence and its context. The sample is drawn from a study of blood T cell repertoires in COVID-19. Study in general: Samples taken during acute and convalescent COVID-19 were collected in the United States, Italy and Spain. PBMCs, B-cell-depleted T cells, or T cells provided the cDNA or gDNA that made up the material.

Per the study methods: The assay estimated nucleated cells by amplifying reference gene primers. The assay was immunoSEQ multiplex PCR, and TCRdb's table has in-frame clones only and misses some. D and trimming come from the DNA, and the V and J calls and clone size come from that table. The sample lists over 75,000 clones, roughly 85% occurring once. This CDR3 has 14 amino acids. V lost 6 bases and J lost 8; bases outside the gene matches: 9. Per the germline V gene, CDR1 is SNHLY and CDR2 is FYNNEI. The sequence was obtained from a human donor in a cohort sampled during active COVID-19. The source material was peripheral blood. This sequence joins TRBV2 and TRBJ1-5, with 8 bases lining up with TRBD1. The chain's CDR3 is CASRLQGGREPQHF. CDR3 coding DNA: TGTGCCAGCAGACTACAGGGGGGGAGGGAGCCCCAGCATTTT.